The clone carrying this T cell receptor beta chain has a handful of counts. The antigen remains unidentified. The time point here: sample taken at primary tumor resection. Unsorted whole RNA from tumor, nontumor lung or frozen PBMC underwent sequencing. A total of fewer than 80 untreated early-stage non-small cell lung cancer patients served as donors. This specimen belongs to a study of spatial heterogeneity in lung cancer. Study-wide points: Follow-up blood showed ubiquitous expanded tumor TCRs less than blood at resection did.

V lost 1 base to trimming and J lost 8 bases, with 6 bases between them. The CDR3 covers 13 residues. TCRdb re-called the 5' RACE reads with MiXCR, one entry per CDR3 protein. Here the sample spans some 38,000 distinct CDR3 sequences, roughly 7.4% being singletons. This specimen was PBMCs, taken at surgery. The gene calls are TRBV12-3 or TRBV12-4 and TRBJ1-6, with unresolved D. The receptor's source is a male donor with early-stage non-small cell lung cancer. The CDR3 sequence: CASSLGGYSPLHF. CDR3 nucleotide sequence: TGTGCCAGCAGTTTAGGGGGATATTCACCCCTCCACTTT.